This T cell receptor beta chain was obtained from a study of T cells after yellow fever vaccination. Findings of the study overall: Post-booster repertoires contained most primary-vaccination clones again (about 96% CD4, roughly 90% CD8). There was a possibility that FACS-sorted repertoires contained abundant clonotypes contaminating from the bulk population. Weaker overall, the secondary response nonetheless peaked faster (day 5 versus 15).

In the case of this clonotype: Its cognate antigen is unknown.

TCR cDNA, made by 5'RACE template switching, carried an added universal primer site and UMIs. TCRdb re-called the 5' RACE reads with MiXCR, one entry per CDR3 protein. In the table there are approximately 450,000 distinct CDR3 sequences, approximately 18% of which are singletons. The TCR was taken from a man between 18 and 35 years old who received the YFV17D yellow fever vaccine. The source material was PBMCs, sampled before the yellow fever booster vaccination.

CDR3 nucleotides: TGTGCCAGCAGCTCGGGTTCCCACGAGCAGTACTTC. This encodes CASSSGSHEQYF. The V and J genes are TRBV7-2 and TRBJ2-7; no clear D. Per the germline V gene, CDR1 is SGHTA and CDR2 is FQGNSA. Deletions cut 4 bases from V and 5 bases from J, with 9 bases between. There are 12 residues in the CDR3.